One and the same sample provided the 22 T cell receptor beta chains below, sequenced in a study of T cells in Graves' hyperthyroidism and ophthalmopathy. TCR beta CDR3 regions were amplified from RNA. The TCR CDR3 first-round RT-PCR relied on the HTBI primer set. TCRdb ran MiXCR on the multiplex PCR reads and lists one entry per CDR3 protein. The sample consists of approximately 630,000 distinct CDR3 sequences, roughly 16% of them appearing once. What was sequenced was blood. The receptors stem from a woman in her 30s with Graves' hyperthyroidism.

This clonotype was observed a few times. The rearrangement uses TRBV12-5 and TRBJ2-5, with a possible D match to TRBD1 (5 bases). This CDR3 contains 14 residues. The germline gives CDR1 LGHNT, CDR2 FRNRAP. V lost 3 bases to trimming and J lost 7 bases, with 15 bases between them. The CDR3 sequence is CASGFPEAGMTQYF. CDR3 bases: TGTGCTAGTGGTTTCCCAGAGGCAGGGATGACCCAGTACTTC.

This clonotype was counted at least ten times. The chain employs TRBV11-2 and TRBJ2-7, with a tentative D call TRBD2 (6 bases). Germline lookup yields CDR1 SGHAT and CDR2 FQNNGV. The CDR3 extends over 14 amino acids. V was pared by 5 bases and J by 3 bases, with 14 bases between. The CDR3 DNA is TGTGCCAGCAGCCGGGACTCCGTCTTCTACGAGCAGTACTTC. Translated, it gives CASSRDSVFYEQYF.

This clonotype was observed a handful of times. CDR3 sequence: CAIRGGSNQPQHF. Written as DNA, the CDR3 is TGTGCCATCAGGGGGGGGAGCAATCAGCCCCAGCATTTT. This chain links TRBV10-3 with TRBJ1-5; the D gene is possibly TRBD1 (5 bases). Trimming shortened V by 6 bases and J by 1 base, and 7 bases separated the two germline ends. Looked up from germline, CDR1 is ENHRY and CDR2 is SYGVKD. The CDR3 is 13 amino acids.

This clonotype has more than one count but fewer than ten. V usage is TRBV3-1 and J usage is TRBJ2-7; 8 bases map to TRBD1. The V segment lost 4 bases and the J segment 4 bases; nucleotides outside the gene matches: 6. Germline V gene sequence: CDR1 LGHDT, CDR2 YNNKEL (reference sequence). The CDR3 runs to 14 residues. CDR3 nucleotide sequence: TGTGCCAGCAGCCGTCAGGGGGCTCCGTACGAGCAGTACTTC. Its translation is CASSRQGAPYEQYF.

The genes are TRBV4-2 and TRBJ2-6, with D perhaps matching TRBD1 (5 bases). Germline V CDR1 and CDR2: LGHNA, YNFKEQ. This CDR3 has 19 residues. V shed 4 bases and J shed 0 bases, with 19 bases lying between them. The CDR3 region has the DNA TGTGCCAGCAGCCCCAGGTTTGACAGACCAAACTCTGGGGCCAACGTCCTGACTTTC. Amino acid sequence: CASSPRFDRPNSGANVLTF.

The chain is built from TRBV30 and TRBJ2-1, with D perhaps TRBD1 or TRBD2 (5 bases each). CDR1 GTSNPN and CDR2 SVGIG come from the germline V gene (reference sequence). The CDR3 runs to 16 residues. V was pared by 3 bases and J by 3 bases, with 18 bases between. This CDR3 is CAWRVASRGLYNEQFF. The CDR3 DNA reads TGTGCCTGGAGGGTAGCGAGCCGGGGCCTCTACAATGAGCAGTTCTTC. Supplemented by reference TRBV30 and TRBJ2-1, the full variable domain reads SQTIHQWPATLVQPVGSPLSLECTVEGTSNPNLYWYRQAAGRGLQLLFYSVGIGQISSEVPQNLSASRPQDRQFILSSKKLLLSDSGFYLCAWRVASRGLYNEQFFGPGTRLTVL.

This clonotype was observed at least ten times. V gene TRBV30 combines with J gene TRBJ2-5; D unresolved. Germline CDR1 reads GTSNPN; CDR2 reads SVGIG (reference sequence). Trimming stripped 1 base from V and 1 base from J, with 16 bases between. This CDR3 has 16 amino acids. In DNA, the CDR3 is TGTGCCTGGAGTGACCCCGAGAGATACCCCCAAGAGACCCAGTACTTC. It yields the protein CAWSDPERYPQETQYF.

At least ten counts were recorded for this clonotype. V is TRBV2 and J is TRBJ2-1, with D possibly being TRBD1 (5 bases). V was pared by 2 bases and J by 3 bases, with 5 bases between. The CDR3 is 13 amino acids. The germline V gene has CDR1 SNHLY and CDR2 FYNNEI. The CDR3 region has the DNA TGTGCCAGCAGTGAACAGGGCTACAATGAGCAGTTCTTC. Its translation is CASSEQGYNEQFF.

Ten or more counts support this clonotype. V usage is TRBV12-3 or TRBV12-4 and J usage is TRBJ2-1; D is unresolved. The V end lost 1 base, the J end lost 7 bases, and 8 bases lay between the germline ends. The length of the CDR3 is 13 residues. CDR3 DNA sequence: TGTGCCAGCAGTTTAGGTAGTAGGAATGAGCAGTTCTTC. Its translation is CASSLGSRNEQFF.

This clonotype was counted once. The chain recombines TRBV7-2 with TRBJ2-5, with D unresolved. V shed 4 bases and J shed 5 bases, with 11 bases lying between them. Germline lookup yields CDR1 SGHTA and CDR2 FQGNSA. This CDR3 is built from 13 residues. CDR3 nucleotides: TGTGCCAGCAGCTCAAGACCGGTGGAGACCCAGTACTTC. Amino acid sequence: CASSSRPVETQYF.

This clonotype has a handful of counts. V is TRBV6-5 and J is TRBJ2-2, with 14 bases that match TRBD2. Looked up from germline, CDR1 is MNHEY and CDR2 is SVGAGI. Unmatched junction bases numbered 4, after V lost 2 bases and J lost 5 bases. This CDR3 comprises 17 residues. The CDR3 DNA is TGTGCCAGCAGTTACCCCGGGACTAGCGGGAGAACCGGGGAGCTGTTTTTT. This gives the protein CASSYPGTSGRTGELFF.

The CDR3 DNA reads TGCAGTGCTAGTGGCTCCGGACAAGGCAAAAACATTCAGTACTTC. As protein: CSASGSGQGKNIQYF. This chain connects TRBV20-1 to TRBJ2-4; D perhaps matches TRBD1 (5 bases). The CDR3 sequence is 15 residues long. Germline lookup yields CDR1 DFQATT and CDR2 SNEGSKA (reference sequence). The V and J ends lost 3 bases and 3 bases respectively, with 15 bases between them.

This chain uses TRBV28 with TRBJ2-5; 7 bases fit TRBD2. V was clipped by 6 bases and J by 9 bases; unmatched bases: 13. Germline V lookup: CDR1 MDHEN, CDR2 SYDVKM. The CDR3 consists of 14 residues. The CDR3 loop is CASRPRGGPGAQYF. The CDR3 coding sequence is TGTGCCAGCAGGCCCCGGGGAGGGCCCGGGGCCCAGTACTTC.

Many counts were recorded for this clonotype. The chain links TRBV7-2 to TRBJ2-5; D may be TRBD2 (6 bases). Trimming removed 0 bases from V and 6 bases from J, with 11 bases in between. The V gene's germline CDR1 is SGHTA and CDR2 FQGNSA. The CDR3 totals 14 residues. CDR3: CASSLARESKTQYF. The CDR3 DNA reads as TGTGCCAGCAGCTTAGCTCGGGAGTCTAAGACCCAGTACTTC.

About this clonotype: A much more abundant neighbour one base away suggests this may be a read error. The chain joins TRBV12-3 or TRBV12-4 to TRBJ2-1; 11 positions match TRBD2. The CDR3 runs to 16 residues. The CDR3 region is CAGSFRGLAAYNEQFF. CDR3 nucleotides: TGTGCCGGCAGTTTTAGGGGACTAGCGGCCTACAATGAGCAGTTCTTC.

At least ten counts were recorded for this clonotype. The chain couples TRBV28 to TRBJ2-3, with D possibly TRBD1 on 6 matching bases. Germline CDR1 reads MDHEN; CDR2 reads SYDVKM. The ends were cut back, 2 bases at V and 4 bases at J, with 16 bases in the middle. The CDR3 contains 16 residues. The CDR3 coding sequence is TGTGCCAGCAGTTTAGAAGGGGGTTATCTCTCAGATACGCAGTATTTT. It specifies CASSLEGGYLSDTQYF.

The chain couples TRBV6-1 to TRBJ2-2; 8 nucleotides align to TRBD1. The CDR3 totals 15 residues. Per germline, CDR1 MNHNS and CDR2 SASEGT. Unmatched junction bases numbered 12, after V lost 8 bases and J lost 7 bases. Here the CDR3 reads CASSPGGRWIGELFF. The CDR3 region has the DNA TGTGCCAGCTCTCCAGGGGGCAGATGGATCGGGGAGCTGTTTTTT.

This clonotype turned up a few times. V gene TRBV28 combines with J gene TRBJ2-1; 13 bases are a match to TRBD2. CDR1 is MDHEN and CDR2 is SYDVKM in the germline V gene. Unmatched junction bases numbered 7, after V lost 7 bases and J lost 4 bases. CDR3 length: 16 amino acids. CDR3 amino acids: CASNSGLAGSYNEQFF. Written as DNA, the CDR3 is TGTGCCAGCAATTCGGGACTAGCGGGAAGTTACAATGAGCAGTTCTTC.

This clonotype was counted at least ten times. J is TRBJ2-1 and V is TRBV2; no clear D gene. In germline, CDR1 is SNHLY, CDR2 FYNNEI. V dropped 6 bases and J dropped 7 bases, with 10 bases sitting between them. The CDR3 totals 12 residues. The DNA of the CDR3 is TGTGCCAGCAGGAGGACCAAGAATGAGCAGTTCTTC. It codes for CASRRTKNEQFF.

This clonotype was detected ten times or more. The V and J genes are TRBV10-1 and TRBJ2-7; the match to TRBD2 covers 11 bases. This CDR3 comprises 14 residues. Germline-derived CDR1 and CDR2 are WNHNN and SYGVQD (reference sequence). The V segment lost 3 bases and the J segment 4 bases; nucleotides outside the gene matches: 2. CDR3 amino acids: CASSETSGSYEQYF. CDR3 DNA: TGCGCCAGCAGTGAAACTAGCGGGAGTTACGAGCAGTACTTC.

This clonotype was seen a few times. The genes are TRBV6-5 and TRBJ1-5; D remains ambiguous. This CDR3 has 14 residues. The germline V gene encodes CDR1 MNHEY and CDR2 SVGAGI. V shed 2 bases and J shed 6 bases, with 11 bases lying between them. CDR3 sequence: CASSYPLGPQPQHF. The CDR3, as DNA: TGTGCCAGCAGTTACCCTTTGGGCCCTCAGCCCCAGCATTTT.

V gene TRBV27 combines with J gene TRBJ1-1; 7 positions match TRBD1. V shed 9 bases, J shed 5 bases, and the junction held 9 bases outside the gene matches. The germline V gene has CDR1 MNHEY and CDR2 SMNVEV (reference sequence). The CDR3 contains 13 residues. CDR3 DNA sequence: TGTGCCAGTATTGGAGGGGGCAATACTGAAGCTTTCTTT. Its translation is CASIGGGNTEAFF.